The next 22 T cell receptor beta chains were all read from a single sample in a study of shared clonotypes between healthy human individuals. Generated by immunoSEQ multiplex PCR, the TCRdb table keeps only in-frame clones and is missing some. The sample consists of roughly 520,000 clones, about 96% of them appearing once. The material sequenced was naive CD4+ T cells sorted from blood. Regarding subset: CD45RA+ positively selected. The origin of the receptors is a woman in her 30s in good health.

This chain links TRBV28 with TRBJ1-5, with D uncertain. The CDR3 is 15 residues long. The germline V gene encodes CDR1 MDHEN and CDR2 SYDVKM. Between the trimmed V and J ends, which lost 6 bases and 3 bases, there was a span of 15 bases. The CDR3 region has the DNA TGTGCCAGCAGCAAAGGCGGGTTGGCCAATCAGCCCCAGCATTTT. Encoded protein: CASSKGGLANQPQHF.

V and J are TRBV10-2 and TRBJ1-1, with 8 bases aligning to TRBD1. Per the germline V gene, CDR1 is WSHSY and CDR2 is SAAADI. The junction had 4 bases not matched to a gene; V was cut back by 0 bases and J by 4 bases. This CDR3 region has 15 residues. The CDR3 loop reads CASSESWQGATEAFF. The DNA for the CDR3 is TGCGCCAGCAGTGAGTCGTGGCAGGGGGCCACTGAAGCTTTCTTT.

V usage is TRBV2 and J usage is TRBJ2-3, with TRBD2 matching over 9 bases. Germline loops: CDR1 SNHLY, CDR2 FYNNEI. Germline trimming cut 7 bases from V and 6 bases from J; bases unmatched to any gene: 5. The CDR3 runs to 13 residues. CDR3 in amino acids: CASTPSGKDTQYF. In DNA, the CDR3 is TGTGCCAGCACCCCTAGCGGGAAGGATACGCAGTATTTT.

The chain has TRBV25-1 and TRBJ2-5; weak D call: TRBD2 (6 bases). CDR3 length equals 15 residues. Trimming left V 1 base short and J 3 bases short, with 12 bases between. Germline V gene lookup returns CDR1 MGHDK and CDR2 SYGVNS. CDR3 nucleotide sequence: TGTGCCAGCAGTGAATTGGAGGGGCCCAAAGAGACCCAGTACTTC. It yields the protein CASSELEGPKETQYF.

The chain uses TRBV19 and TRBJ2-3; 8 bases are a match to TRBD1. The length of the CDR3 is 18 residues. Germline trimming cut 7 bases from V and 5 bases from J; bases unmatched to any gene: 20. Germline V CDR1 and CDR2: LNHDA, SQIVND (reference sequence). Written as DNA, the CDR3 is TGTGCCAGTACCCCCCGGGCCAGGGGGCAACCACCGGTAGATACGCAGTATTTT. Translated, it gives CASTPRARGQPPVDTQYF. The full variable domain, with the rest looked up from reference TRBV19 and TRBJ2-3, is DGGITQSPKYLFRKEGQNVTLSCEQNLNHDAMYWYRQDPGQGLRLIYYSQIVNDFQKGDIAEGYSVSREKKESFPLTVTSAQKNPTAFYLCASTPRARGQPPVDTQYFGPGTRLTVL.

The genes are TRBV6-1 and TRBJ1-5, with a tentative D call TRBD1 (5 bases). The length of the CDR3 is 13 residues. V dropped 5 bases and J dropped 5 bases, with 10 bases sitting between them. Germline values: CDR1 MNHNS, CDR2 SASEGT. This chain's CDR3 is CASSTGTYQPQHF. The CDR3 nucleotides read TGTGCCAGCAGTACCGGGACCTATCAGCCCCAGCATTTT.

The chain carries TRBV28 and TRBJ1-1; 9 nucleotides agree with TRBD1. This CDR3 spans 15 amino acids. CDR1 is MDHEN, CDR2 SYDVKM, per germline. V lost 5 bases and J lost 5; bases outside the gene matches: 9. The CDR3 loop is CASSPGGQGRTEAFF. The CDR3 coding sequence is TGTGCCAGCAGTCCGGGTGGACAGGGGAGGACTGAAGCTTTCTTT.

The genes are TRBV4-1 and TRBJ2-7; 7 nucleotides align to TRBD1. The V gene's germline CDR1 is MGHRA and CDR2 YSYEKL. With V trimmed by 5 bases and J by 5 bases, 6 bases remained unmatched. The CDR3 consists of 13 residues. Written as DNA, the CDR3 is TGCGCCAGCAGCAAAGGGACAGCTCACGAGCAGTACTTC. It yields the protein CASSKGTAHEQYF.

V usage is TRBV25-1 and J usage is TRBJ1-2; no clear D. The V and J ends lost 3 bases and 4 bases respectively, with 12 bases between them. CDR1 is MGHDK, CDR2 SYGVNS, per germline. CDR3 size: 14 residues. This chain's CDR3 is CASSDSPEFYGYTF. The CDR3 DNA follows: TGTGCCAGCAGTGATTCACCAGAGTTCTATGGCTACACCTTC.

The V call is TRBV6-1, the J call TRBJ1-4; TRBD1 matches 7 bases. Germline lookup yields CDR1 MNHNS and CDR2 SASEGT. The CDR3 runs to 15 residues. The junction had 8 bases not matched to a gene; V was cut back by 2 bases and J by 8 bases. CDR3 nucleotide sequence: TGTGCCAGCAGTGAAACACCGGGACAGCGGGAAAAACTGTTTTTT. The encoded protein is CASSETPGQREKLFF.

The V gene is TRBV19, the J gene TRBJ2-7, with D tentatively TRBD1 or TRBD2 (5 bases each). Germline V gives CDR1 LNHDA, CDR2 SQIVND (reference sequence). V lost 5 bases, J lost 0 bases, and 17 bases lay in between. This CDR3 has 16 residues. CDR3 coding DNA: TGTGCCAGTAGTCTGACACCGGGACGCTTCTCCTACGAGCAGTACTTC. This codes for CASSLTPGRFSYEQYF.

The rearrangement uses TRBV18 and TRBJ1-5, with 8 bases lining up with TRBD1. The V segment lost 5 bases and the J segment 3 bases; nucleotides outside the gene matches: 3. Germline V gene lookup returns CDR1 KGHSH and CDR2 LQKENI. The CDR3 spans 14 residues. This CDR3 is CASSGQGNNQPQHF. The DNA for the CDR3 is TGTGCCAGCTCAGGACAGGGAAACAATCAGCCCCAGCATTTT.

The rearrangement links TRBV27 to TRBJ1-5; 7 bases match TRBD1. Germline V CDR1 and CDR2: MNHEY, SMNVEV (reference sequence). The CDR3 runs to 13 residues. The V gene end was trimmed by 6 bases and the J gene end by 6 bases; junction bases not matched to a gene: 5. The CDR3 spells CASRPQGGQPQHF. CDR3 DNA: TGTGCCAGCAGACCGCAGGGGGGTCAGCCCCAGCATTTT.

V is TRBV28 and J is TRBJ2-1, with D tentatively TRBD2 (6 bases). Trimming left V 6 bases short and J 4 bases short, with 16 bases between. The CDR3 length is 15 residues. Germline-derived CDR1 and CDR2 are MDHEN and SYDVKM. The chain's CDR3 is CASRAMRLVYNEQFF. In nucleotides, the CDR3 is TGTGCCAGCAGGGCGATGCGACTAGTTTACAATGAGCAGTTCTTC.

The chain carries TRBV5-4 and TRBJ2-7; 8 nucleotides match TRBD1. Looked up from germline, CDR1 is SGHNT and CDR2 is YYREEE (reference sequence). Trimming cost V 0 bases and J 4 bases; bases outside gene matches: 6. CDR3 length: 15 residues. CDR3 sequence reads: CASSLASRGPYEQYF. The DNA of the CDR3 is TGTGCCAGCAGCTTGGCCTCCAGGGGGCCTTACGAGCAGTACTTC.

The rearrangement joins TRBV28 to TRBJ1-1; the match to TRBD1 covers 9 bases. Germline V gene lookup returns CDR1 MDHEN and CDR2 SYDVKM. With 6 bases clipped from V and 4 bases from J, the junction kept 9 bases outside the gene matches. The CDR3 totals 15 residues. CDR3 sequence (DNA): TGTGCCAGCAGCCCCCGGACAGGGGCGGGCACTGAAGCTTTCTTT. Translation: CASSPRTGAGTEAFF.

J is TRBJ2-7 and V is TRBV5-1; 7 nucleotides agree with TRBD1. The CDR3 totals 13 residues. V lost 4 bases to trimming and J lost 2 bases; unmatched junction nucleotides: 3. Germline V lookup: CDR1 SGHRS, CDR2 YFSETQ. CDR3 sequence reads: CASSDRATYEQYF. The CDR3 bases are TGCGCCAGCAGCGACAGGGCAACCTACGAGCAGTACTTC.

CDR3 sequence (DNA): TGTGCCAGCCTCAAGAGTGGAGAGAGGTACACTGAAGCTTTCTTT. Translation: CASLKSGERYTEAFF. This rearrangement joins TRBV7-9 to TRBJ1-1, with unresolved D. Germline V gives CDR1 SEHNR, CDR2 FQNEAQ (reference sequence). The CDR3 length is 15 residues. With 8 bases removed from V and 3 bases from J, the gap between germline ends came to 19 bases.

This clone has just one count. This sequence joins TRBV7-8 and TRBJ2-1, with D perhaps matching TRBD2 (5 bases). Trimming took 0 bases from V and 9 from J, leaving 12 bases between them. CDR3 size: 14 residues. CDR1 is SGHVS, CDR2 FQNEAQ, per germline. CDR3 region: CASSLARGFGEQFF. CDR3 bases: TGTGCCAGCAGCTTAGCGCGCGGGTTCGGTGAGCAGTTCTTC.

The chain uses TRBV28 and TRBJ1-3, with TRBD1 identical over 7 bases. CDR3 length: 15 residues. The germline V gene has CDR1 MDHEN and CDR2 SYDVKM. The trim removed 6 bases at V and 5 bases at J, leaving 10 bases unmatched. The CDR3 here is CASRSQGWSRNTIYF. DNA for the CDR3: TGTGCCAGCAGGTCACAGGGGTGGTCTAGAAACACCATATATTTT.

J is TRBJ2-1 and V is TRBV11-3; tentative D call: TRBD2 (6 bases). Per germline, CDR1 SGHNT and CDR2 YENEEA. The CDR3 has 14 residues. V shed 5 bases and J shed 4 bases, with 12 bases lying between them. This CDR3 is CASSASAKYNEQFF. CDR3 sequence (DNA): TGTGCCAGCAGCGCTAGCGCAAAGTACAATGAGCAGTTCTTC. The variable domain in full, completed from reference TRBV11-3 and TRBJ2-1, reads EAGVVQSPRYKIIEKKQPVAFWCNPISGHNTLYWYLQNLGQGPELLIRYENEEAVDDSQLPKDRFSAERLKGVDSTLKIQPAELGDSAVYLCASSASAKYNEQFFGPGTRLTVL.

The chain uses TRBV7-9 and TRBJ2-5; D is unclear. The CDR3 sequence is 13 residues long. Germline CDR1 and CDR2: SEHNR and FQNEAQ (reference sequence). Trimming removed 3 bases from V and 5 bases from J, with 10 bases in between. As DNA, the CDR3 is TGTGCCAGCAGCTTTACATCCCAGGAGACCCAGTACTTC. Its translation: CASSFTSQETQYF.